This TCR beta chain was captured by sequencing in a study of response to subunit inactivated influenza vaccine. One entry per CDR3 protein results from TCRdb running MiXCR on the RT-PCR reads. Found here are fewer than 650,000 distinct CDR3 sequences, 13% of them singletons; the top ten hold around 14%. This CDR3 contains 13 residues. Per the germline V gene, CDR1 is SNHLY and CDR2 is FYNNEI. Trimming shortened V by 8 bases and J by 0 bases, and 11 bases separated the two germline ends. The sequence was collected from a man over 45 who received an inactivated influenza vaccine. The sample in question was PBMCs from blood, obtained 40 to 50 days after vaccination. The J gene is TRBJ2-7, the V gene TRBV2, with D unresolved. CDR3 DNA: TGTGCCAGCCGCCCAGCAACCTCCTACGAGCAGTACTTC. Amino acid sequence: CASRPATSYEQYF.